Reported below is one TCR beta chain. TCRdb's copy holds only in-frame clones and misses some; the assay was immunoSEQ multiplex PCR. This sample has under 200,000 clones, with about four fifths found just once. CDR3 length: 17 residues. Germline lookup yields CDR1 LNHDA and CDR2 SQIVND (reference sequence). Trimming left V 3 bases short and J 1 base short, with 13 bases between. The data stem from a study of cytotoxic CD8 clonotypes in ibrutinib-treated CLL. The sequence came from a human donor with chronic lymphocytic leukemia. Sequenced here: PBMCs, sampled after 24 months of ibrutinib treatment. V is TRBV19 and J is TRBJ2-6, with D perhaps matching TRBD1 (6 bases). In nucleotides, the CDR3 is TGTGCCAGTAGTATTAACAGGGCAGGTTCTGGGGCCAACGTCCTGACTTTC. Protein: CASSINRAGSGANVLTF.